A few counts support the clone carrying this T cell receptor beta chain. Samples came from patients with localized non-small cell lung adenocarcinoma. V was clipped by 5 bases and J by 1 base; unmatched bases: 16. The length of the CDR3 is 18 residues. Germline loops: CDR1 MNHNS, CDR2 SASEGT. This sample was taken from a study of CD4 and CD8 cells across lung adenocarcinoma regions. TCRdb called the PCR reads again in MiXCR, with one record for every CDR3 protein. Of some 20,000 distinct CDR3 sequences listed, approximately 50% were seen once; the top ten hold about 22%. Sequenced: CD8+ T cells from the center of a lung tumor. The clonotype was recovered from a female donor with lung adenocarcinoma. The CD4 and CD8 labels of this study may be unreliable. The chain joins TRBV6-1 to TRBJ1-1, with 7 bases aligning to TRBD1. The DNA of the CDR3 is TGTGCCAGCAGTAGGAAGATCCCGGGACAGATGACGAACACTGAAGCTTTCTTT. It encodes CASSRKIPGQMTNTEAFF.